This T cell receptor (beta chain) appears in the sequencing data of a study of blood T cell repertoires in COVID-19. Study context: The United States, Italy and Spain were the sources of the acute and convalescent COVID-19 samples. T cells, B-cell-depleted T cells, or PBMCs supplied cDNA or gDNA.

The germline gives CDR1 SGHTA, CDR2 FQGNSA. V dropped 1 base and J dropped 5 bases, with 6 bases sitting between them. This CDR3 has 14 residues. As originally analysed: Estimation of nucleated cell counts relied on the amplification of reference gene primers. Repertoires were generated with immunoSEQ multiplex PCR, while TCRdb's copy carries only in-frame clones and drops some. V, J and clone size reflect that table, while D and trimming were determined from the DNA. The sample consists of roughly 140,000 clones, about 85% of them appearing once. This rearrangement joins TRBV7-2 to TRBJ1-6; no definite D call. Sample: peripheral blood. This clonotype was sampled from a woman between 55 and 75 years old with active or convalescent COVID-19. The CDR3 coding sequence is TGTGCCAGCAGCTTAGGACAAAATAATTCACCCCTCCACTTT. Its translation is CASSLGQNNSPLHF.